This T cell receptor beta chain was identified in a study of vaccination and CD4 T cells after COVID-19 (dated 2022 in TCRdb). For context, the study as a whole: The convalescent cohort comprised six males and four females, including two Hispanic individuals, seven Caucasians, two Asians and one multiracial person. An earlier paper using these donors assessed, at the TCR clonotype level, memory CD4+ T cell crossreactivity between SARS-CoV-2 and common cold coronavirus spike proteins. Post-COVID blood samples were collected from convalescent patients a median of approximately 93 days after diagnosis, with a range of roughly 30 to 170 days. For stimulating the cultures, overlapping spike peptide pools were used, derived from SARS-CoV-2 as well as from the common cold coronaviruses HCoV-NL63, HCoV-OC43 and HCoV-229E. Control cultures received a CEFX viral epitope pool as the positive control, an HIV-1 Nef peptide pool as the negative control, or no peptide. In 10 COVID-19 convalescent patients and a few infection-naive healthy vaccine recipients, researchers compared the spike-specific CD4+ TCR repertoire from before mRNA vaccination with the repertoire from after. Each participant got two doses of either the Pfizer-BioNTech BNT162b2 vaccine (n=8) or the Moderna mRNA-1273 vaccine (n=2). Post-vaccine blood samples were collected a median of about 72 days after the second vaccine dose, ranging from about 12 to 241 days. Beyond this particular receptor, the publication reports: The number of convalescent patients in the study was relatively small, and the study did not examine early timepoints following natural infection. In convalescent patients, a median around 89% of post-vaccine SARS-CoV-2-reactive clones were detected only after vaccination, suggesting vaccine-specific priming. Of the vaccine-specific clones found in convalescent patients, nearly all (304 of 307) were mono-reactive for SARS-CoV-2 spike instead of being cross-reactive with common cold coronaviruses. Although the median number of SARS-CoV-2-reactive clonotypes went up from 21 after infection to some 38 after vaccination, the increase was not significant.

Library preparation was by PCR. DNA from cultured CD4+ T cells was subjected to TCR sequencing with the Oncomine TCR Beta short-read assay at the Johns Hopkins FTIC core. The QIAamp micro DNA kit was used to extract genomic DNA from the cultured CD4+ T cells. Oncomine TCR Beta libraries from cultured CD4+ T cells were pooled with unique dual indexes and sequenced on an Illumina iSeq 100. The paper's data handling went like this. Non-productive sequences were filtered out, and CDR3s that did not start with C, did not end with F or W, or were shorter than 7 amino acids were discarded. The MANAFEST web application identified antigen-specific clonotypes by comparing peptide-stimulated wells against reference wells and other culture wells. For a clone to be called positive, the clone needed an FDR below 0.05, an odds ratio above 5, and a productive frequency above 0.1% in at least two of three replicate wells. A clonotype was classed as cross-reactive if the clonotype showed significant expansion both in SARS-CoV-2 spike wells and in at least one common cold coronavirus spike condition. Similarity between CDR3 sequences was evaluated in R version 3.6.1 using Levenshtein distances (stringdist) and unrooted phylogenetic trees (ape). TCRdb reanalyzed the raw reads on its own, using fastp at Q25 for trimming and MiXCR for clone calling, and kept in-frame beta chains. When rows share a CDR3 protein, they turn into one entry using the most common DNA and genes. The V and J calls reflect TCRdb's pipeline rather than the authors' work. This sample gives roughly 7,400 distinct CDR3 sequences in total; 53% of them show up just once. The ten largest clones take up 18% of the sample.

What the treatment or condition label conveys for this sample: roughly 10-day PBMC culture with coronavirus spike peptide pools or control peptides (ViraFEST assay). CD4+ T cells from unexposed donors were collected before the COVID-19 pandemic (2011-2018). The study used the ViraFEST assay, which expanded antigen-specific T cells with peptide pools and then identified expanded clonotypes by TCR sequencing. Fewer than 2.5 million PBMCs per well were cultured in IMDM with approximately 5.5% human AB serum and 8 to 10 IU/ml IL-2, plus 10 ug/ml peptide pools. On days 3 and 7, half of the culture medium was replaced with fresh IL-2-containing medium. Once the cells had been in culture for about 10 days, the EasySep CD4+ T cell isolation kit was used to isolate CD4+ T cells by negative selection. As far as cell numbers permitted, CD4+ T cells from unexposed donors were tested for reactivity against SARS-CoV-2 S and N as well as four spike pools from common cold coronaviruses. Ficoll-Paque Plus gradient centrifugation was used to isolate PBMCs from whole blood, and the isolated PBMCs were then either used fresh or cryopreserved at -140C. Each culture condition was generally run in triplicate wells. Leukapheresis product for the unexposed donors was purchased commercially.

Based on the germline V gene (reference sequence), the CDR1 and CDR2 sequences are GTSNPN and SVGIG. V is shortened by 5 bases, J by 1 base, and the region joining them spans 14 bases. The CDR3 sequence holds 14 residues, the cysteine and phenylalanine included. This entry keeps only the CDR3 DNA: 42 bases, framed from base 1. A note on this clonotype: The antigen it recognizes is unknown. Base qualities were left out, and no much larger clone turns up one base away.

The chain couples TRBV30 to TRBJ1-1, with the D gene not confidently named. This receptor was taken from a human donor in good health. The sequenced sample consisted of CD4+ T cells from blood, cultured in vitro. Here is the DNA: TGTGCCTGGGACGAGAGGGCGGCGAACACTGAAGCTTTCTTT. It translates to CAWDERAANTEAFF.